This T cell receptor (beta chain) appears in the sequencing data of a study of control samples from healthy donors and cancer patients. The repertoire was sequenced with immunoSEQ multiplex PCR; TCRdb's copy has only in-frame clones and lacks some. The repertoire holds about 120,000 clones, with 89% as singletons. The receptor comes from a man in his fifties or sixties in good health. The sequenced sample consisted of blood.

In nucleotides, the CDR3 is TGTGCCAGTAGTCCTGCGGGGTACACTGAAGCTTTCTTT. Amino acid sequence: CASSPAGYTEAFF. The chain is built from TRBV19 and TRBJ1-1, with D hard to call. This CDR3 has 13 amino acids. V dropped 5 bases and J dropped 3 bases, with 10 bases sitting between them. Germline V CDR1 and CDR2: LNHDA, SQIVND (reference sequence).